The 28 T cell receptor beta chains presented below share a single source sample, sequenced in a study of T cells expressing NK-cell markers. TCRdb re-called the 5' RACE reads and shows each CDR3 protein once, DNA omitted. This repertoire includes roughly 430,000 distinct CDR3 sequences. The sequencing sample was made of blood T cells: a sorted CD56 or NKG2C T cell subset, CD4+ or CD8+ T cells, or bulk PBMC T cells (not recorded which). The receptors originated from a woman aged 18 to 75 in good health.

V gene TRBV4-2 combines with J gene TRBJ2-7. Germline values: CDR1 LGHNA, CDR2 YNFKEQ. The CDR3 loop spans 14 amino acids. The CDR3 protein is CASSQVWASYEQYF.

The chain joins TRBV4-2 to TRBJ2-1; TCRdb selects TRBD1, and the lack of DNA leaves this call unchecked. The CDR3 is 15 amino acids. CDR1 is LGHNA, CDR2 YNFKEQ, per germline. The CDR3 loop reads CASSPAWGGDNEQFF.

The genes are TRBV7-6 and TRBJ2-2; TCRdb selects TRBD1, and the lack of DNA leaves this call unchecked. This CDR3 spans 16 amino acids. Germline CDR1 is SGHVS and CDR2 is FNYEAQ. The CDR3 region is CASSLSGGEVTGELFF.

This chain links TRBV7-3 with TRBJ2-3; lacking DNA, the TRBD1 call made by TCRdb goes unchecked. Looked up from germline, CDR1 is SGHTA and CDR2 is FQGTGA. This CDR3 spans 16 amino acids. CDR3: CASSLTGGAGGDTQYF.

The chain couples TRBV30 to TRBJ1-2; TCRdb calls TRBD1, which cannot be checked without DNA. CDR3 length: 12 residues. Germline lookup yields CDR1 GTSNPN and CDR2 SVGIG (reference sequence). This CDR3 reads CAWSVGDYGYTF.

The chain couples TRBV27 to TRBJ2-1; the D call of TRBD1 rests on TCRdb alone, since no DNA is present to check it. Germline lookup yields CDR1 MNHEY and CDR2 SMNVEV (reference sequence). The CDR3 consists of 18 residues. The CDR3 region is CASPPGHSPWCPYNEQFF.

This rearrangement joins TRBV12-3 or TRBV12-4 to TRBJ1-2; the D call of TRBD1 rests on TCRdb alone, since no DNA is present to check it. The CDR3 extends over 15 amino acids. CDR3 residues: CASSLGQGEDYGYTF.

The CDR3 protein is CASSYLGQGAAYEQYF. This sequence joins TRBV6-5 and TRBJ2-7; TCRdb's D gene call, TRBD1, goes unchecked for lack of DNA. Germline CDR1 is MNHEY and CDR2 is SVGAGI. The length of the CDR3 is 16 residues.

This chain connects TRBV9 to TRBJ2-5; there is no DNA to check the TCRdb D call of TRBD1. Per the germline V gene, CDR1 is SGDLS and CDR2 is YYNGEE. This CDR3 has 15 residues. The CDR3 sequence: CASSNPGGGQETQYF.

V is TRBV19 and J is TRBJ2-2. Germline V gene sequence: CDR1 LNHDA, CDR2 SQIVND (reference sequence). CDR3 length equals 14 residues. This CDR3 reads CASSFWGRVGELFF.

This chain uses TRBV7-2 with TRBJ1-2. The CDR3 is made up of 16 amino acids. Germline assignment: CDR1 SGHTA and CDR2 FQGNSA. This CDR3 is CASSLDPYEGEDGYTF.

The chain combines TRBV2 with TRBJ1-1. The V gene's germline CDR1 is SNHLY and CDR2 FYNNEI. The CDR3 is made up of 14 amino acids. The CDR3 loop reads CASLEREGYTEAFF.

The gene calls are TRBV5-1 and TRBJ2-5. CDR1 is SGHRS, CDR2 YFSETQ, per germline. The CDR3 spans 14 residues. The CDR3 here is CASSFDFLEETQYF. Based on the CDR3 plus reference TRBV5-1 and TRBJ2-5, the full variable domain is KAGVTQTPRYLIKTRGQQVTLSCSPISGHRSVSWYQQTPGQGLQFLFEYFSETQRNKGNFPGRFSGRQFSNSRSEMNVSTLELGDSALYLCASSFDFLEETQYFGPGTRLLVL.

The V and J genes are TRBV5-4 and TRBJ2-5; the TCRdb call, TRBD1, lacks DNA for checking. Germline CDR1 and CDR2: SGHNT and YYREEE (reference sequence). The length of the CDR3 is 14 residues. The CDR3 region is CASSSPQDGETQYF.

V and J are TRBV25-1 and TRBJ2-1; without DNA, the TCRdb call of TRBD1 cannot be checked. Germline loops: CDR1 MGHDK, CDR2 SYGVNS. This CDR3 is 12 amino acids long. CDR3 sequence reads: CASSDLEGGRFF. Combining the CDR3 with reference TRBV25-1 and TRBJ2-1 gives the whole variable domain EADIYQTPRYLVIGTGKKITLECSQTMGHDKMYWYQQDPGMELHLIHYSYGVNSTEKGDLSSESTVSRIRTEHFPLTLESARPSHTSQYLCASSDLEGGRFFGPGTRLTVL.

The CDR3 region is CSADTTANLGANVLTF. The rearrangement links TRBV20-1 to TRBJ2-6; TCRdb's assignment of TRBD1 cannot be checked, as there is no DNA. Germline V CDR1 and CDR2: DFQATT, SNEGSKA (reference sequence). The CDR3 consists of 16 residues.

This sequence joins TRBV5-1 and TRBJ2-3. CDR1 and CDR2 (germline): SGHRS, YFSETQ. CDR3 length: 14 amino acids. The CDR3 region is CASAMSGSTDTQYF. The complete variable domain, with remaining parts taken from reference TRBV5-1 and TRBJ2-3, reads KAGVTQTPRYLIKTRGQQVTLSCSPISGHRSVSWYQQTPGQGLQFLFEYFSETQRNKGNFPGRFSGRQFSNSRSEMNVSTLELGDSALYLCASAMSGSTDTQYFGPGTRLTVL.

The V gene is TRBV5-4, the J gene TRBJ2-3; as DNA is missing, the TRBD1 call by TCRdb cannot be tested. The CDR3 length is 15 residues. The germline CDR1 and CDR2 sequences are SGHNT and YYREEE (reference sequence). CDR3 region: CASSQPGQGSDTQYF.

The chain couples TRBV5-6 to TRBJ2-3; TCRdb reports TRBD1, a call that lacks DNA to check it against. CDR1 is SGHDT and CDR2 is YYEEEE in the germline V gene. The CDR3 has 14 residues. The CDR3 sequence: CASSLTGTVDTQYF.

CDR3 in amino acids: CASNPVTGATNTGELFF. The chain is built from TRBV11-2 and TRBJ2-2; as DNA is missing, the TRBD1 call by TCRdb cannot be tested. CDR1 is SGHAT, CDR2 FQNNGV, per germline. The CDR3 is 17 amino acids. Full variable domain (missing parts from reference TRBV11-2 and TRBJ2-2): EAGVAQSPRYKIIEKRQSVAFWCNPISGHATLYWYQQILGQGPKLLIQFQNNGVVDDSQLPKDRFSAERLKGVDSTLKIQPAKLEDSAVYLCASNPVTGATNTGELFFGEGSRLTVL.

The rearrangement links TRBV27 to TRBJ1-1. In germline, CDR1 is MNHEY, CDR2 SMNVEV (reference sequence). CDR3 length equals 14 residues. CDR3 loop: CASSFIGTQLEAFF.

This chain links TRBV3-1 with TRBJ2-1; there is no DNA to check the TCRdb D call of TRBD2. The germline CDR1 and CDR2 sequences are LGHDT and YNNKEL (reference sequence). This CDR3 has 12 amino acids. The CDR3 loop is CASSSTRIGQFF.

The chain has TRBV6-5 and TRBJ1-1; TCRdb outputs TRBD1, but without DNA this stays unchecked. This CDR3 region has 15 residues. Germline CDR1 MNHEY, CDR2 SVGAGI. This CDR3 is CASSYEQGMNTEAFF.

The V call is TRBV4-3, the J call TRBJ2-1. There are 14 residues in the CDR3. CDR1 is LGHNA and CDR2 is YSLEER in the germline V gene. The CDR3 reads CASSQDVSYNEQFF.

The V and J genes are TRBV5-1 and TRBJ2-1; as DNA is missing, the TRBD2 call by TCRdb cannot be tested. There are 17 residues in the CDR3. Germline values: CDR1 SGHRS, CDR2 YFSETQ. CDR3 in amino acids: CASSSDPSGGYRNEQFF.

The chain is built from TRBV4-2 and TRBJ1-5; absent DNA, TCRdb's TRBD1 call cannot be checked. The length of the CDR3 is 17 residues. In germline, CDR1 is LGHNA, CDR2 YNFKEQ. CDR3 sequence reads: CASSHSPLDGRNQPQHF.

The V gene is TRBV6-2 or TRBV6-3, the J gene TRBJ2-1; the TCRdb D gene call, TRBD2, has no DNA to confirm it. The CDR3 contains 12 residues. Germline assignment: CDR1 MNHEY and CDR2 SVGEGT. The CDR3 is CASSTSWESGFF.

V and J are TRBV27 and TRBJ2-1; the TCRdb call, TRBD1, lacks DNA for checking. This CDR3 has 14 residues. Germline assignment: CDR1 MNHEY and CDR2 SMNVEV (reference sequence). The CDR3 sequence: CASSVLQGSDEQFF.